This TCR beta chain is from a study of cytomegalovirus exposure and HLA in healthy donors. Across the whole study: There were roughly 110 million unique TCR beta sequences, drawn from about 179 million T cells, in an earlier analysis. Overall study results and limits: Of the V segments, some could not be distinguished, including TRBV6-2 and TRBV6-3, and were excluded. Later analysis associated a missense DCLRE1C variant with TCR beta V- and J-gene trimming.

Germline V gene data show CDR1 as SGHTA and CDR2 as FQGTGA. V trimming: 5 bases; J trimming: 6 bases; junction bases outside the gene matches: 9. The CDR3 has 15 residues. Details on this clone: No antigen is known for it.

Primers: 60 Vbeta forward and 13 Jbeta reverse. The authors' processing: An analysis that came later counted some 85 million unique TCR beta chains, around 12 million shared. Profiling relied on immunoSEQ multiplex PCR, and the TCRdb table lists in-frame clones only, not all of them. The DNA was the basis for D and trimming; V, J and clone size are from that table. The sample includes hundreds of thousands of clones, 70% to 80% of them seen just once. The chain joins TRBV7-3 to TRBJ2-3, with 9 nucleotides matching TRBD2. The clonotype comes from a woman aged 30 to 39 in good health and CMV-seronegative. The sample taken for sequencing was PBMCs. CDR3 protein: CASSIAGAPRDTQYF. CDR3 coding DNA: TGTGCCAGCAGCATAGCGGGGGCGCCACGGGATACGCAGTATTTT.